Given below is one TCR beta chain in context. The antigen this receptor binds is unknown. No base quality information exists; no much larger clone differs at one position. The CDR3 regions of human TCRbeta chains were subjected to immunosequencing. The paper's data handling went like this. Repertoire TCRs were checked for matches against a reference library of SARS-CoV-2-specific TCRs that had been generated using the MIRA antigen-specificity platform. Breadth was defined as the fraction of unique TCRs that were SARS-CoV-2-associated. Depth was defined as the fraction of total T cells that were SARS-CoV-2-associated. Using the MIRA data, each spike-specific TCR was mapped to the spike region that the TCR reacts to and placed in a CD4 or CD8 class. Log10-transformed breadth and depth values were compared by one-way ANOVA with Sidak's multiple comparisons tests. TCRdb provides this immuneACCESS table in a form limited to in-frame rearrangements. Some clones are lacking; in checked studies, under half of them reflect an unresolved V gene, and why the rest are absent is not known. The V and J calls and clone size are taken from that table; D and trimming were inferred from the DNA. A total of 100,000 to 150,000 clones appear in this sample, over 75% of them only once. The top ten clonotypes cover about a fifth of the sample.

This specimen belongs to a study of T cell responses to AZD1222 COVID-19 vaccine (dated by TCRdb to the early 2020s). Notes on the research overall: Because spike-specific TCR depth and breadth did not differ between the two schedules, AZD1222 recipients who got a second dose at roughly 4 weeks were pooled with those who got a second dose at roughly 12 weeks. TCR sequencing covered 230 to 250 trial participants: nearly 210 given two doses of AZD1222 and around 26 given two doses of MenACWY control vaccine. Trial participants were enrolled by age into 18-55, 56-69 and 70-plus year subgroups, with about 150, 28 and 57 TCR-sequenced participants respectively.

Results the study describes overall, beyond this receptor: Because no day 14 peak-response samples were available, the repertoires could be characterized only after the peak T cell response. The 56-69-year group was small, and its depth increase did not reach significance, likely because of low power. Spike-specific TCR breadth and depth rose significantly after two AZD1222 doses compared with day 0 and with MenACWY recipients. The vaccine-associated CD4 TCRs covered the entire spike protein, and the dominant responses fell in regions 160-218 and 743-854. Participants were mostly white British and included more females than males, and it was suggested by the authors that clonal diversity may have been underestimated. Only a handful of AZD1222 recipients were SARS-CoV-2 seropositive at baseline, limiting conclusions about previously exposed vaccinees. Reportedly, close to half of the unique spike-specific TCRs recognized epitopes lying outside the regions that are mutated in the B.1.351 and B.1.1.7 variants.

V drops 8 bases and J drops 1 base, leaving 7 bases in between. CDR3 length: 12 amino acids, cysteine to phenylalanine. Only the CDR3 DNA is retained, 36 bases long and in frame from the first base. According to the germline V gene, CDR1 reads KGHDR and CDR2 reads SFDVKD. The sample's time point, from its label and the paper: baseline before first vaccination. Samples from vaccinated people were obtained from the UK trials COV001 and COV002, which included a single-blind randomized controlled phase 2/3 trial of AZD1222 (ChAdOx1 nCoV-19) in healthy adults. For TCRbeta chain sequencing, PBMC samples from trial participants were taken at day 0 and at day 28 after the second dose.

The clonotype comes from an adult in good health. Here the chain combines TRBV24-1 and TRBJ1-1, with no confident D gene call. Sequences were derived from peripheral blood, sampled on day 0 of AZD1222 vaccination. The CDR3 is CATITENTEAFF. In nucleotides, the sequence is TGTGCCACCATCACGGAGAACACTGAAGCTTTCTTT.